In its sample, the clone carrying this T cell receptor beta chain was seen once. A read error may produce the germline difference seen at one junction end. This sample was included in a study of control samples from healthy donors and cancer patients. TCRdb's table, derived via immunoSEQ multiplex PCR, lists solely in-frame clones and lacks some. Of 110,000 or so clones in the sample, roughly 91% were seen once. There are 13 residues in the CDR3. From germline, CDR1 is SGHTA and CDR2 FQGTGA. The TCR sequence derives from a woman between 45 and 60 years old in good health. The specimen was blood. This chain connects TRBV7-3 to TRBJ2-6, with 11 bases lining up with TRBD2. The CDR3 nucleotides are TGTGCCAGCAGCTTAGTACTAGCGGGGGACCTCCTTTTC. Translated: CASSLVLAGDLLF.